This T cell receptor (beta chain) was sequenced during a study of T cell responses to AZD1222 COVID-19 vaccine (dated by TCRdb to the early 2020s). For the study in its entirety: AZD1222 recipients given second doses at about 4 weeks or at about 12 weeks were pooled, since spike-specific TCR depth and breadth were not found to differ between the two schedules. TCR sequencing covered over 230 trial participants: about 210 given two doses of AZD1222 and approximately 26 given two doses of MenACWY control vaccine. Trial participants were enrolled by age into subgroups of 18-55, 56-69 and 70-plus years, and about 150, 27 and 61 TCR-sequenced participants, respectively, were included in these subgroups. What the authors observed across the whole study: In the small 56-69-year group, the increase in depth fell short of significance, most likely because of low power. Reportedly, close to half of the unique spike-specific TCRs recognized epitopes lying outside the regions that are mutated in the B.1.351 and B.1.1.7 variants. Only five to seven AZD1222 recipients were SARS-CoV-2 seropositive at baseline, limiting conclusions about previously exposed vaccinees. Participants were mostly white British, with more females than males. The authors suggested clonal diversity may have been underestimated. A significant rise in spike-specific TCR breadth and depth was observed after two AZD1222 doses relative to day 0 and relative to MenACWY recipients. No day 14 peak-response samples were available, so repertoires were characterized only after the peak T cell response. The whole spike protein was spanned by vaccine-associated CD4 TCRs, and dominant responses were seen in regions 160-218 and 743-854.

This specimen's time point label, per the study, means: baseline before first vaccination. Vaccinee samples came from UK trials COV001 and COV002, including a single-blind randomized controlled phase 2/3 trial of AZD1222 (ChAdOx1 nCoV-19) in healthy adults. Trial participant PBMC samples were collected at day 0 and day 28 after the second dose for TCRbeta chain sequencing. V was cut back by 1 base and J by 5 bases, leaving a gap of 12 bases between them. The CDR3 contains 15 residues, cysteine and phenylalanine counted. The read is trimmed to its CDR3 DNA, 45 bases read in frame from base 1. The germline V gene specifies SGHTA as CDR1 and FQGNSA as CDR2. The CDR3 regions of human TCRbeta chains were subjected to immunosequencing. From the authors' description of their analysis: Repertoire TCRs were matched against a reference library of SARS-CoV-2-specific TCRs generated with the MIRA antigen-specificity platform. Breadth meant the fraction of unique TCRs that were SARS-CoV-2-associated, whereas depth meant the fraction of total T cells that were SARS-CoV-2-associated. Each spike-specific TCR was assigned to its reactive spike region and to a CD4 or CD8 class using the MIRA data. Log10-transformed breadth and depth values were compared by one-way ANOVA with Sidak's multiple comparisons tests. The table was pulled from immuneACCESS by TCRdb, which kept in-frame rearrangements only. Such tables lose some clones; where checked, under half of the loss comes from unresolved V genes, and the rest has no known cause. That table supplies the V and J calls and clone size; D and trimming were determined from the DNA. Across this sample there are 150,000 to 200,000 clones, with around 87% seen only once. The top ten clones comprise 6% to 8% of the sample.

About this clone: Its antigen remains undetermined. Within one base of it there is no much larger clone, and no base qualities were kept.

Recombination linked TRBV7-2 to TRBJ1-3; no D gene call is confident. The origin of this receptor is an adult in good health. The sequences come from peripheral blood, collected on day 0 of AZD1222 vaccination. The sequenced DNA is TGTGCCAGCAGCTTAGATTCGGGGAGGAGAAACACCATATATTTT. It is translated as CASSLDSGRRNTIYF.